This T cell receptor (beta chain) was sequenced for a study of identical twins. The CDR3 sequence is 15 residues long. V lost 5 bases and J lost 4; bases outside the gene matches: 4. This clonotype was counted ten times or more. Its antigen remains unidentified. TCRdb reprocessed the 5' RACE reads via MiXCR and lists one record per CDR3 protein. The table includes about 490,000 distinct CDR3 sequences, over 12% detected once. The study's findings and limits: Excess sharing by twins proved weaker in beta out-of-frame sequences.

The data also belong to a second study, concerning yellow fever vaccine responses in identical twins.

The receptor was isolated from a young woman in good health. This chain uses TRBV12-3 or TRBV12-4 with TRBJ2-2; 10 positions agree with TRBD2. Sequencing was done on a sample of CD4+ T cells sorted from blood. Written as DNA, the CDR3 is TGTGCCAGCAGTCCTAGGACTAGCGGCACCGGGGAGCTGTTTTTT. This translates into CASSPRTSGTGELFF.